These 5 T cell receptor beta chains were all obtained from the same sample, sequenced in a study of beta chain features in type 1 diabetes. Study results and caveats: Significant though moderate, a shortening of TCRB CDR3s appeared in all four CD4+ subsets of Type 1 diabetes patients.

The authors reverse transcribed all of the isolated RNA, so sequencing captured expressed TCRB transcripts. The table came from immunoSEQ multiplex PCR; TCRdb's copy has only in-frame clones and leaves some out. Of some 350,000 clones listed, 8% to 10% were seen once; the top ten hold over 0.45%. The antigens these receptors bind are not known. Sequenced sample: central memory CD4+ T cells from blood. The receptors here all came from a man in his thirties or forties with type 1 diabetes.

This clone was observed a few times. The rearrangement uses TRBV4-1 and TRBJ1-1; 7 positions match TRBD1. The CDR3 extends over 15 amino acids. Germline CDR1 reads MGHRA; CDR2 reads YSYEKL. V was clipped by 3 bases and J by 1 base; unmatched bases: 5. CDR3 amino acids: CASSHVDRENTEAFF. In DNA form, the CDR3 reads TGCGCCAGCAGCCACGTAGACAGGGAGAACACTGAAGCTTTCTTT.

Concerning this clone itself: One junction end does not reproduce the germline sequence, and a read error may be involved. V is TRBV30 and J is TRBJ1-3; D uncertain. The germline CDR1 and CDR2 sequences are GTSNPN and SVGIG (reference sequence). The CDR3 length is 12 residues. CDR3 DNA sequence: TGTGCCTGGAGAGGGCGGGCGAACTCCAAACATTTT. Translation: CAWRGRANSKHF.

There are a few counts of this clone. The chain links TRBV28 to TRBJ1-1; 8 bases align to TRBD1. Losses at the gene ends were 3 bases for V and 4 bases for J; bases not matched to a gene: 16. The CDR3 extends over 18 amino acids. Germline CDR1 MDHEN, CDR2 SYDVKM. The DNA of the CDR3 is TGTGCCAGCAGTTTGCGGACAGGGTCAGGGAGGGTTGGCACTGAAGCTTTCTTT. Protein product: CASSLRTGSGRVGTEAFF.

This clone was picked up a small number of times. The V and J genes are TRBV5-4 and TRBJ2-1; 9 bases align to TRBD2. CDR1 is SGHNT, CDR2 YYREEE, per germline (reference sequence). CDR3 length: 15 amino acids. V was pared by 4 bases and J by 6 bases, with 8 bases of the junction left unmatched. The CDR3 loop reads CASSQAGTSSNEQFF. The CDR3, as DNA: TGTGCCAGCAGCCAAGCCGGGACTAGCTCCAATGAGCAGTTCTTC.

This chain's CDR3 is CASSVERAGSGYTF. CDR3 bases: TGTGCCAGCAGCGTAGAGCGGGCAGGCTCTGGCTACACCTTC. This rearrangement joins TRBV9 to TRBJ1-2; D uncertain. Germline V gene sequence: CDR1 SGDLS, CDR2 YYNGEE. This CDR3 has 14 amino acids. The V and J ends lost 0 bases and 7 bases respectively, with 13 bases between them.